This paragraph reports one T cell receptor beta chain. Method: immunoSEQ multiplex PCR; TCRdb's copy keeps in-frame clones and lacks some. Among 91,000 or so clones listed, 95% were seen once. These data are taken from a study of technical replicates of blood from a handful of donors. Germline V CDR1 and CDR2: MDHEN, SYDVKM. This CDR3 spans 15 amino acids. V lost 6 bases, J lost 0 bases, and 12 bases lay in between. Sequences were obtained from T cells isolated from PBMCs. This chain uses TRBV28 with TRBJ1-3; maybe TRBD1 (5 bases). This sequence originates from a human donor in good health. Written as DNA, the CDR3 is TGTGCCAGCAGAGACGGGGGTGGCTCTGGAAACACCATATATTTT. Translated, it gives CASRDGGGSGNTIYF.